What follows are 23 T cell receptor beta chains derived from one specimen sequenced in a study of cytomegalovirus exposure and HLA in healthy donors. 13 Jbeta primers and 60 Vbeta primers were used for the PCR. The assay was immunoSEQ multiplex PCR, and TCRdb's table has in-frame clones only and misses some. The profile shows 150,000 to 200,000 clones, roughly four fifths of them singletons. The sequenced sample consisted of PBMCs. These receptors originate from a woman younger than 35 in good health and CMV-seropositive.

Only one count was recorded for this clone. This sequence joins TRBV9 and TRBJ2-3; D is unresolved. Germline CDR1 SGDLS, CDR2 YYNGEE. Trimming took off 3 bases at V and 5 bases at J, with 7 bases between the two ends. This CDR3 region has 12 residues. The CDR3 coding sequence is TGTGCCAGCAGCGCGAGAGGAGATACGCAGTATTTT. Translation: CASSARGDTQYF. The variable domain in full, completed from reference TRBV9 and TRBJ2-3, reads DSGVTQTPKHLITATGQRVTLRCSPRSGDLSVYWYQQSLDQGLQFLIQYYNGEERAKGNILERFSAQQFPDLHSELNLSSLELGDSALYFCASSARGDTQYFGPGTRLTVL.

The chain couples TRBV5-3 to TRBJ1-3; D unresolved. TRBV5-3 is annotated as an ORF whose role is uncertain. With 3 bases removed from V and 0 bases from J, the gap between germline ends came to 7 bases. This CDR3 is built from 14 residues. CDR3 residues: CARSSSDSGNTIYF. CDR3 sequence (DNA): TGTGCCAGAAGCTCCAGCGACTCTGGAAACACCATATATTTT.

The V gene is TRBV9, the J gene TRBJ2-3; 9 bases line up with TRBD1. Losses at the gene ends were 3 bases for V and 6 bases for J; bases not matched to a gene: 8. CDR1 and CDR2 (germline): SGDLS, YYNGEE. CDR3 size: 15 residues. CDR3: CASSATGGTVDTQYF. For the CDR3, the DNA is TGTGCCAGCAGCGCGACAGGGGGAACAGTGGATACGCAGTATTTT.

V is TRBV11-2 and J is TRBJ2-6, with D possibly TRBD2 on 6 matching bases. V dropped 3 bases and J dropped 0 bases, with 6 bases sitting between them. This CDR3 is built from 15 residues. Looked up from germline, CDR1 is SGHAT and CDR2 is FQNNGV. The CDR3 loop is CASSLEGSGANVLTF. The CDR3 nucleotides are TGTGCCAGCAGCTTGGAGGGCTCTGGGGCCAACGTCCTGACTTTC.

This clone showed up just once. The chain joins TRBV7-9 to TRBJ2-3; 7 bases match TRBD1. Germline lookup yields CDR1 SEHNR and CDR2 FQNEAQ (reference sequence). The CDR3 runs to 17 residues. Trimming took 5 bases from V and 2 from J; bases not matched to a gene: 13. The CDR3: CASSPHLRDRYTDTQYF. The DNA of the CDR3 is TGTGCCAGCAGCCCCCATCTCCGGGACAGATACACAGATACGCAGTATTTT.

J is TRBJ2-7 and V is TRBV2, with TRBD1 matching over 8 bases. This CDR3 is built from 14 residues. Trimming took 3 bases from V and 12 from J; bases not matched to a gene: 13. Germline assignment: CDR1 SNHLY and CDR2 FYNNEI. The CDR3 region is CASSDGTGPNSLYF. In DNA form, the CDR3 reads TGTGCCAGCAGTGACGGGACAGGCCCAAATAGTCTGTACTTC.

This clone was seen only once. The J gene is TRBJ2-5, the V gene TRBV7-9; weak D call: TRBD2 (7 bases). With 5 bases removed from V and 4 bases from J, the gap between germline ends came to 14 bases. The germline gives CDR1 SEHNR, CDR2 FQNEAQ (reference sequence). The CDR3 sequence is 14 residues long. Written as DNA, the CDR3 is TGTGCCAGCAGCGTCAGTCGGGGGGCAGAGACCCAGTACTTC. This codes for CASSVSRGAETQYF.

The J gene is TRBJ2-7, the V gene TRBV14; weak D call: TRBD1 (5 bases). Trimming left V 4 bases short and J 2 bases short, with 15 bases between. This CDR3 contains 15 residues. Germline values: CDR1 SGHDN, CDR2 FVKESK. Written as DNA, the CDR3 is TGTGCCAGCAGCCCAAAGACAGACCTGACCTACGAGCAGTACTTC. Amino acids: CASSPKTDLTYEQYF.

V and J are TRBV19 and TRBJ1-5; 9 nucleotides match TRBD1. J was trimmed by 12 bases and V by 5 bases; bases with no gene match: 11. This CDR3 region has 14 residues. Germline V gene data show CDR1 as LNHDA and CDR2 as SQIVND (reference sequence). CDR3 coding DNA: TGTGCCAGTAGTCCTACTAGTGGGACAGGGATCCAGCATTTT. As protein: CASSPTSGTGIQHF.

About this clone: Germline is not matched at one junction end, which may reflect a read error. This chain links TRBV7-3 with TRBJ1-2; D not certain. The CDR3 runs to 9 residues. CDR1 and CDR2 from the germline V gene are SGHTA and FQGTGA. The DNA for the CDR3 is TGTGCCAGCAACTGTGGCTACACCTTC. Its protein product is CASNCGYTF.

This chain uses TRBV6-5 with TRBJ1-4, with 9 bases lining up with TRBD1. The CDR3 runs to 13 residues. Germline V gives CDR1 MNHEY, CDR2 SVGAGI. With V trimmed by 5 bases and J by 7 bases, 2 bases remained unmatched. The CDR3 coding sequence is TGTGCCAGCAGTCCGGGACAGGGTGAAAAACTGTTTTTT. It specifies CASSPGQGEKLFF.

This clone was observed a single time. The gene calls are TRBV10-1 and TRBJ2-3; 10 bases fit TRBD2. Germline V gene data show CDR1 as WNHNN and CDR2 as SYGVQD (reference sequence). The CDR3 extends over 15 amino acids. V was clipped by 2 bases and J by 2 bases; unmatched bases: 1. In DNA, the CDR3 is TGCGCCAGCAGTGAGGGACTAGCGGACACAGATACGCAGTATTTT. Translation: CASSEGLADTDTQYF.

The chain combines TRBV6-6 with TRBJ2-7; 12 bases align to TRBD1. The V gene end was trimmed by 6 bases and the J gene end by 4 bases; junction bases not matched to a gene: 10. The length of the CDR3 is 16 residues. Germline V gene lookup returns CDR1 MNHNY and CDR2 SVGAGI (reference sequence). CDR3: CASSRARDRGRYEQYF. The CDR3 bases are TGTGCCAGCAGCCGGGCGAGGGACAGGGGGCGGTACGAGCAGTACTTC.

V gene TRBV7-9 combines with J gene TRBJ1-1; D is unresolved. Per the germline V gene, CDR1 is SEHNR and CDR2 is FQNEAQ (reference sequence). V dropped 1 base and J dropped 5 bases, with 11 bases sitting between them. This CDR3 has 14 amino acids. CDR3 coding DNA: TGTGCCAGCAGCTTAGGGCCGGCGGCAACTGAAGCTTTCTTT. It is translated as CASSLGPAATEAFF.

The V and J genes are TRBV28 and TRBJ2-5; 7 positions match TRBD1. The CDR3 has 13 amino acids. Germline CDR1 is MDHEN and CDR2 is SYDVKM. V dropped 6 bases and J dropped 5; count of bases not matched to a gene: 6. The CDR3 coding sequence is TGTGCCAGCAGCAAGACAGGGTGGGAGACCCAGTACTTC. Its translation: CASSKTGWETQYF.

The rearrangement links TRBV7-6 to TRBJ1-4; the D gene is possibly TRBD1 (6 bases). Germline V lookup: CDR1 SGHVS, CDR2 FNYEAQ. The CDR3 totals 12 residues. Trimming removed 5 bases from V and 11 bases from J, with 12 bases in between. CDR3 region: CASSAWTDKLFF. The CDR3 DNA reads TGTGCCAGCAGCGCTTGGACAGACAAACTGTTTTTT. The whole variable domain, remainder taken from reference TRBV7-6 and TRBJ1-4, is GAGVSQSPRYKVTKRGQDVALRCDPISGHVSLYWYRQALGQGPEFLTYFNYEAQQDKSGLPNDRFSAERPEGSISTLTIQRTEQRDSAMYRCASSAWTDKLFFGSGTQLSVL.

The J gene is TRBJ2-1, the V gene TRBV4-1, with 7 nucleotides matching TRBD2. The CDR3 is 15 amino acids. V was clipped by 0 bases and J by 2 bases; unmatched bases: 1. Germline values: CDR1 MGHRA, CDR2 YSYEKL. The CDR3 region has the DNA TGCGCCAGCAGCCAAGAGAGCGGGACCTACAATGAGCAGTTCTTC. It encodes CASSQESGTYNEQFF.

The gene calls are TRBV11-2 and TRBJ2-7; 7 nucleotides align to TRBD1. Germline V gene data show CDR1 as SGHAT and CDR2 as FQNNGV. Trimming removed 5 bases from V and 4 bases from J; junction bases left unmatched: 8. The CDR3 is 14 residues long. The CDR3 bases are TGTGCCAGCAGCCCCCGACAGGGAATTTACGAGCAGTACGTC. Translation gives CASSPRQGIYEQYV.

This clone appeared once. V gene TRBV7-2 combines with J gene TRBJ2-2, with 8 bases identical to TRBD2. The CDR3 spans 15 residues. Germline loops: CDR1 SGHTA, CDR2 FQGNSA. With V trimmed by 4 bases and J by 7 bases, 8 bases remained unmatched. In DNA, the CDR3 is TGTGCCAGCAGCTCCGGACTAGCTATTGGCGGGGAGCTGTTTTTT. Encoded protein: CASSSGLAIGGELFF.

The chain carries TRBV11-1 and TRBJ1-2; 7 bases map to TRBD1. Germline CDR1 reads SGHAT; CDR2 reads FQDESV (reference sequence). V lost 5 bases, J lost 3 bases, and 9 bases stayed unmatched. This CDR3 contains 15 residues. CDR3 bases: TGTGCCAGCAGCCCATGGCCAGACAGGGACTATGGCTACACCTTC. This encodes CASSPWPDRDYGYTF.

Only a few counts were recorded for this clone. J is TRBJ1-2 and V is TRBV23-1; D is perhaps TRBD1 (6 bases). TRBV23-1 is treated as an ORF (open reading frame) with a function not yet certain. Between the trimmed V and J ends, which lost 10 bases and 4 bases, there was a span of 19 bases. The CDR3 spans 14 residues. CDR3 in DNA: TGCGCCAAACCCAACAGGGTTGGGGGCTATGGCTACACCTTC. Its translation is CAKPNRVGGYGYTF.

The chain employs TRBV30 and TRBJ2-5; D is uncertain. Between the trimmed V and J ends, which lost 0 bases and 5 bases, there was a span of 4 bases. The germline gives CDR1 GTSNPN, CDR2 SVGIG (reference sequence). The CDR3 spans 11 residues. CDR3 nucleotides: TGTGCCTGGAGTGTACAGGAGACCCAGTACTTC. Its protein product is CAWSVQETQYF.

The J gene is TRBJ1-2, the V gene TRBV5-6; unclear D gene. CDR3 length: 13 amino acids. Germline CDR1 SGHDT, CDR2 YYEEEE. Trimming took off 2 bases at V and 6 bases at J, with 11 bases between the two ends. The CDR3 bases are TGTGCCAGCAGCTTTGGACTAGCGGATGGCTACACCTTC. Protein product: CASSFGLADGYTF.